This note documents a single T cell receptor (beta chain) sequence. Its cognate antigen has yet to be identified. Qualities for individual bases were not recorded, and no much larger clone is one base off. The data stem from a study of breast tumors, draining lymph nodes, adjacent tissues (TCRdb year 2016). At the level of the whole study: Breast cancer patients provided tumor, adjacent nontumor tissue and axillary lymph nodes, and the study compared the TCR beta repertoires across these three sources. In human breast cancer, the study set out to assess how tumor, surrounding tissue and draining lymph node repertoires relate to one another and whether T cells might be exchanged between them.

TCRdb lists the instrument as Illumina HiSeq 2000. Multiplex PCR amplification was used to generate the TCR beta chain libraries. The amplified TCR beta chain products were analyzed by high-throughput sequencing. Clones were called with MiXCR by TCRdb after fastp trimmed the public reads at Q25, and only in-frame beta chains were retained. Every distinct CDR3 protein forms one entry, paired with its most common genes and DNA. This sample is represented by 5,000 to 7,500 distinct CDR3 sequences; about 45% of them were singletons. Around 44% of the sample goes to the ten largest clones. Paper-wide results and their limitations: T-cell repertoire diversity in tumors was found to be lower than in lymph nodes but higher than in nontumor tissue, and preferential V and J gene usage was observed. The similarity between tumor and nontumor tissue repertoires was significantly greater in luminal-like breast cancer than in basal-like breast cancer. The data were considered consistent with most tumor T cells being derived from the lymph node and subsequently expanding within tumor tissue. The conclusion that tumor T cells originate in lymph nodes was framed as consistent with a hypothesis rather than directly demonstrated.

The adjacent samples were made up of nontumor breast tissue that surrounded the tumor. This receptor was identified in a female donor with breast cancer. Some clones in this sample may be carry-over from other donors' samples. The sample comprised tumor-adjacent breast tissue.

The sequenced DNA: TGTGCCAGCAGTTACTCCAGGGTTCCCTACGAGCAGTACTTC. It encodes CASSYSRVPYEQYF. Here the chain combines TRBV6-6 and TRBJ2-7, with TRBD1 perhaps the D gene, on 5 matching bases. As encoded in the germline V gene (reference sequence), CDR1 is MNHNY while CDR2 is SVGAGI. The CDR3 holds 14 amino acids from the cysteine to the phenylalanine. Only CDR3 DNA is held: 42 bases, read in frame from base 1. Trimming takes 0 bases from V and 2 bases from J, and the germline ends sit 8 bases apart.